The 24 T cell receptor beta chains below all came from one sample that was sequenced in a study of T-cell reconstitution after alpha-beta-depleted transplantation in children. Unique molecular identifiers were incorporated during preparation of the TCRbeta library. Via MiXCR, TCRdb re-called the PCR reads, giving one row per CDR3 protein. This table has fewer than 1 million distinct CDR3 sequences, 16% appearing once. The material sequenced was PBMCs, mostly from graft donor cells, taken 360 days after TCRalphabeta/CD19-depleted stem cell transplant. Receptors were obtained from a male patient younger than 18 who had a stem cell transplant for acute lymphoblastic leukemia, so the T cells may come from the graft donor.

This clonotype showed up many times. This chain uses TRBV7-8 with TRBJ2-1, with 7 bases that match TRBD2. CDR1 and CDR2 from the germline V gene are SGHVS and FQNEAQ. The CDR3 is 15 amino acids. The trim removed 0 bases at V and 7 bases at J, leaving 6 bases unmatched. CDR3 DNA sequence: TGTGCCAGCAGCTTAGCACGACTAGCAGGAAATGAGCAGTTCTTC. Translated: CASSLARLAGNEQFF.

The chain is built from TRBV13 and TRBJ2-7, with 9 nucleotides matching TRBD1. Germline CDR1 PRHDT, CDR2 FYEKMQ (reference sequence). The CDR3 extends over 16 amino acids. With 1 base clipped from V and 4 bases from J, the junction kept 8 bases outside the gene matches. In nucleotides, the CDR3 is TGTGCCAGCAGCTTAGCCACGACCGGGACAGGGTACGAGCAGTACTTC. This codes for CASSLATTGTGYEQYF.

This chain connects TRBV10-3 to TRBJ2-3; D possibly corresponds to TRBD1 (6 bases). Trimming removed 7 bases from V and 5 bases from J, with 16 bases in between. There are 14 residues in the CDR3. CDR1 is ENHRY, CDR2 SYGVKD, per germline. This CDR3 is CAITYTGLRDTQYF. The CDR3 DNA reads TGTGCCATCACTTACACAGGGCTAAGAGATACGCAGTATTTT.

In this sample, this clonotype turned up a few times. The CDR3 DNA reads as TGTGCCAGCACTAAAAACGCGGCAGTCCAAGAGACCCAGTACTTC. Translating it yields CASTKNAAVQETQYF. The chain recombines TRBV6-1 with TRBJ2-5; D uncertain. Between the trimmed V and J ends, which lost 7 bases and 1 base, there was a span of 16 bases. The germline V gene has CDR1 MNHNS and CDR2 SASEGT. The CDR3 consists of 15 residues.

Only a few counts were recorded for this clonotype. The chain links TRBV25-1 to TRBJ2-1; either TRBD1 or TRBD2 may supply D (6 bases each). The germline V gene has CDR1 MGHDK and CDR2 SYGVNS. Trimming took 7 bases from V and 8 from J, leaving 18 bases between them. The CDR3 is 14 residues long. DNA for the CDR3: TGTGCCAGCAACCGGGGGCCTTTGGTCGATGAGCAGTTCTTC. Translating gives CASNRGPLVDEQFF. The variable domain in full, completed from reference TRBV25-1 and TRBJ2-1, reads EADIYQTPRYLVIGTGKKITLECSQTMGHDKMYWYQQDPGMELHLIHYSYGVNSTEKGDLSSESTVSRIRTEHFPLTLESARPSHTSQYLCASNRGPLVDEQFFGPGTRLTVL.

This clonotype was counted ten times or more. This chain uses TRBV28 with TRBJ2-3; D is unresolved. CDR1 is MDHEN, CDR2 SYDVKM, per germline. The CDR3 loop spans 18 amino acids. Trimming removed 7 bases from V and 2 bases from J, with 25 bases in between. Here the CDR3 reads CASTLSPDTKEPTDTQYF. In DNA, the CDR3 is TGTGCCAGCACGCTATCCCCAGACACCAAAGAACCCACAGATACGCAGTATTTT.

The gene calls are TRBV20-1 and TRBJ2-1, with 7 positions matching TRBD1. CDR1 is DFQATT and CDR2 is SNEGSKA in the germline V gene (reference sequence). The trim removed 0 bases at V and 10 bases at J, leaving 12 bases unmatched. This CDR3 contains 15 residues. Written as DNA, the CDR3 is TGCAGTGCTAGAGAACGACAGGGTATAACGAGAGAGCAGTTCTTC. Translated: CSARERQGITREQFF.

The V call is TRBV29-1, the J call TRBJ2-7, with D possibly TRBD2 on 6 matching bases. The CDR3 extends over 14 amino acids. Germline V gene data show CDR1 as SQVTM and CDR2 as ANQGSEA. V gave up 5 bases and J gave up 4 bases, with 18 bases separating them. DNA of the CDR3: TGCAGCGTTATCCAGGCCGGGGAGGCATACGAGCAGTACTTC. Its translation is CSVIQAGEAYEQYF.

There are a few counts of this clonotype. The CDR3 protein is CATMDRADQPQHF. In nucleotides, the CDR3 is TGTGCCACCATGGACAGGGCGGATCAGCCCCAGCATTTT. This chain joins TRBV24-1 and TRBJ1-5; TRBD1 matches at 8 bases. The CDR3 has 13 residues. J was trimmed by 5 bases and V by 8 bases; bases with no gene match: 4. From germline, CDR1 is KGHDR and CDR2 SFDVKD.

The sample holds many counts of this clonotype. The chain joins TRBV10-3 to TRBJ2-5, with D unclear. Germline V gene data show CDR1 as ENHRY and CDR2 as SYGVKD. The germline V and J ends were trimmed by 3 bases and 6 bases, with 11 bases remaining between them. The CDR3 is 13 amino acids. CDR3 nucleotides: TGTGCCATCAGTGAAGCTGGGCTGAAGACCCAGTACTTC. It specifies CAISEAGLKTQYF.

The chain recombines TRBV18 with TRBJ1-3, with D possibly being TRBD1 (5 bases). The CDR3 runs 15 residues. The germline V gene has CDR1 KGHSH and CDR2 LQKENI. V dropped 5 bases and J dropped 3 bases, with 14 bases sitting between them. The CDR3 sequence: CASSSKQAVGNTIYF. CDR3 coding DNA: TGTGCCAGCTCATCAAAACAGGCTGTTGGAAACACCATATATTTT.

About this clonotype: Its ends do not fully match the called genes, so a read error is possible. The chain joins TRBV7-3 to TRBJ2-7; 10 bases are a match to TRBD1. Germline V gives CDR1 SGHTA, CDR2 FQGTGA. The CDR3 length is 15 residues. The CDR3 loop reads CASSPRQGASDEQYF. Written as DNA, the CDR3 is TGTGCCAGCAGCCCCCGACAGGGGGCCTCCGACGAGCAGTACTTC.

The chain joins TRBV6-1 to TRBJ2-6; 10 nucleotides agree with TRBD2. The CDR3 is 17 amino acids. Trimming took 5 bases from V and 4 from J; bases not matched to a gene: 8. Looked up from germline, CDR1 is MNHNS and CDR2 is SASEGT. The CDR3, as DNA: TGTGCCAGCAGTCGTCTAGCGGGAGTATCCGGGGCCAACGTCCTGACTTTC. Translated, it gives CASSRLAGVSGANVLTF.

The sample holds many counts of this clonotype. The V gene is TRBV12-3 or TRBV12-4, the J gene TRBJ1-3, with D unresolved. V lost 5 bases and J lost 3, with 8 bases in between. The CDR3 is 13 amino acids. In DNA, the CDR3 is TGTGCCAGCAGTCAGGCGGTTGGAAACACCATATATTTT. This encodes CASSQAVGNTIYF.

This clonotype has only a few counts. The J gene is TRBJ1-2, the V gene TRBV9, with a weak D call TRBD1 (5 bases). Germline V gene lookup returns CDR1 SGDLS and CDR2 YYNGEE. V lost 3 bases to trimming and J lost 2 bases, with 11 bases between them. This CDR3 contains 14 residues. The CDR3 loop reads CASSASSGNYGYTF. In DNA form, the CDR3 reads TGTGCCAGCAGCGCATCCTCAGGGAACTATGGCTACACCTTC. The whole variable domain, filled in from reference TRBV9 and TRBJ1-2, reads DSGVTQTPKHLITATGQRVTLRCSPRSGDLSVYWYQQSLDQGLQFLIQYYNGEERAKGNILERFSAQQFPDLHSELNLSSLELGDSALYFCASSASSGNYGYTFGSGTRLTVV.

The chain recombines TRBV5-1 with TRBJ2-7, with TRBD2 matching 13 bases. From germline, CDR1 is SGHRS and CDR2 YFSETQ. The CDR3 contains 18 residues. With 8 bases clipped from V and 3 bases from J, the junction kept 17 bases outside the gene matches. CDR3 region: CASCPGLAGYNLLYEQYF. The CDR3 coding sequence is TGCGCCAGTTGTCCGGGACTAGCGGGATATAACCTTCTCTACGAGCAGTACTTC.

This clonotype was counted only a few times. This chain joins TRBV12-3 or TRBV12-4 and TRBJ2-1; 7 bases match TRBD2. CDR3 size: 15 residues. The V gene end was trimmed by 2 bases and the J gene end by 7 bases; junction bases not matched to a gene: 8. This CDR3 is CASSLWGGTSNEQFF. The CDR3 DNA sequence: TGTGCCAGCAGTTTATGGGGGGGAACATCAAATGAGCAGTTCTTC.

This chain joins TRBV24-1 and TRBJ2-3; D call uncertain. This CDR3 is 14 amino acids long. The V and J ends lost 1 base and 3 bases respectively, with 7 bases between them. Germline V gives CDR1 KGHDR, CDR2 SFDVKD. The CDR3 spells CATSDFPKTDTQYF. Written as DNA, the CDR3 is TGTGCCACCAGTGATTTCCCAAAAACAGATACGCAGTATTTT.

The chain carries TRBV12-3 or TRBV12-4 and TRBJ2-3; D not certain. Trimming pared 3 bases from V and 2 bases from J, leaving 12 bases between. The length of the CDR3 is 15 residues. CDR3 sequence reads: CASSFQSLATDTQYF. The CDR3, as DNA: TGTGCCAGCAGTTTCCAGTCGCTCGCCACAGATACGCAGTATTTT.

There are a few counts of this clonotype. This chain uses TRBV6-5 with TRBJ1-5; perhaps TRBD1 as D (6 bases). Deletions cut 2 bases from V and 8 bases from J, with 22 bases between. Germline-derived CDR1 and CDR2 are MNHEY and SVGAGI. The length of the CDR3 is 17 residues. The CDR3 loop is CASSYDSGVVVVKPQHF. CDR3 nucleotides: TGTGCCAGCAGTTACGATTCAGGGGTCGTGGTTGTTAAGCCCCAGCATTTT.

This rearrangement joins TRBV7-9 to TRBJ1-3; D may be TRBD1 (5 bases). The germline V and J ends were trimmed by 8 bases and 0 bases, with 17 bases remaining between them. CDR3 length: 16 amino acids. Germline values: CDR1 SEHNR, CDR2 FQNEAQ (reference sequence). CDR3 DNA sequence: TGTGCCAGCCGGGGGTCCGGGCCAAACTCTGGAAACACCATATATTTT. Translated, it gives CASRGSGPNSGNTIYF.

This clonotype showed up many times. This chain links TRBV15 with TRBJ2-7; 8 bases align to TRBD2. Germline loops: CDR1 LNHNV, CDR2 YYDKDF (reference sequence). This CDR3 has 16 residues. The trim removed 2 bases at V and 9 bases at J, leaving 15 bases unmatched. This CDR3 reads CATSRTAGLGSVVQYF. The CDR3, as DNA: TGTGCCACCAGCAGAACCGCGGGACTAGGGTCAGTCGTGCAGTACTTC.

This chain uses TRBV12-3 or TRBV12-4 with TRBJ2-1; a possible D gene is TRBD1 (6 bases). This CDR3 region has 15 residues. V was clipped by 2 bases and J by 5 bases, with 13 bases between them. The CDR3 DNA sequence: TGTGCCAGCAGTTTACGGCGGACAGCGAACAATGAGCAGTTCTTC. Protein product: CASSLRRTANNEQFF.

The table lists this clonotype with a few counts. The chain employs TRBV10-3 and TRBJ2-3; 9 bases agree with TRBD2. V lost 7 bases to trimming and J lost 4 bases; unmatched junction nucleotides: 9. Looked up from germline, CDR1 is ENHRY and CDR2 is SYGVKD. The CDR3 is 15 residues long. CDR3 coding DNA: TGTGCCATCAATAATAATAGCGGGAGTTCAGATACGCAGTATTTT. Amino acid sequence: CAINNNSGSSDTQYF.